This T cell receptor (beta chain) was documented in a study of shared T cell receptors in the human thymus. This CDR3 contains 14 residues. Germline values: CDR1 SGHRS, CDR2 YFSETQ. V was pared by 2 bases and J by 3 bases, with 5 bases of the junction left unmatched. Generated by immunoSEQ multiplex PCR, the TCRdb table keeps only in-frame clones and is missing some. This sample has hundreds of thousands of clones, with roughly 90% found just once. This sample was shared with a second study, whose subject was human thymus T cells. That work adds: Congenital heart defects were the reason for the corrective surgery that the donors, healthy Finnish infants, were having. Obtained as resections during corrective heart surgery, the thymus tissue was then studied. Use of V and J genes seemed skewed within the thymic and blood repertoires. Related work found strong thymic repertoire overlap between unrelated individuals.

The rearrangement links TRBV5-1 to TRBJ2-7, with TRBD2 matching 7 bases. Sample: thymocytes. The TCR was taken from a boy younger than two with a congenital heart defect. The CDR3 region is CASSLNREDYEQYF. The CDR3 DNA reads as TGCGCCAGCAGCTTAAATCGGGAGGACTACGAGCAGTACTTC.